This T cell receptor beta chain was sequenced for a study of identical twins. The table lists this clonotype with many counts. The V end lost 3 bases, the J end lost 0 bases, and 13 bases lay between the germline ends. CDR1 is SGDLS, CDR2 YYNGEE, per germline. This CDR3 comprises 16 residues. A universal primer binding site was introduced by template switching. The final cDNA contained unique molecular identifiers. One entry per CDR3 protein results from TCRdb running MiXCR on the 5' RACE reads. The sample includes roughly 750,000 distinct CDR3 sequences, 21% of them seen just once. The same specimen was also included in a second study, on T cells expressing NK-cell markers. That report notes: Cells sorted as CD3+CD56+NKG2C+, CD3+CD56+NKG2C- and CD3+CD56-NKG2C+ T cells supplied the TCR beta repertoires. Several experiments employed an anti-gamma-delta TCR antibody to confine sorting to alpha-beta TCR T cells. Unclear, still, was the HCMV specificity of the expanded NKG2C+ T cell clones.

The genes are TRBV9 and TRBJ1-3, with TRBD1 as a possible D gene (6 bases). What was sequenced was PBMCs. The receptor was isolated from a woman aged 18-29 years in good health. The CDR3 DNA reads as TGTGCCAGCAGCGAGGGGGGGCTCTACTCTGGAAACACCATATATTTT. It is translated as CASSEGGLYSGNTIYF.